Shown below are 28 T cell receptor beta chains from a single sample sequenced in a study of blood T cell repertoires in COVID-19. Libraries were prepared by immunoSEQ multiplex PCR; TCRdb keeps only in-frame clonotypes and omits some of them. The top ten clones hold about 50% of a sample with about 63,000 clones, roughly three quarters of them seen once. The specimen sequenced was peripheral blood. The receptors were sampled from a woman of 80 years or more with acute or convalescent COVID-19.

The chain couples TRBV5-1 to TRBJ2-2; 9 bases line up with TRBD1. The CDR3 is made up of 15 amino acids. Germline trimming cut 5 bases from V and 2 bases from J; bases unmatched to any gene: 4. Germline loops: CDR1 SGHRS, CDR2 YFSETQ. CDR3 loop: CASRGGQGNTGELFF. CDR3 DNA sequence: TGCGCCAGCAGGGGGGGACAGGGAAACACCGGGGAGCTGTTTTTT. Complete variable domain (other parts from reference TRBV5-1 and TRBJ2-2): KAGVTQTPRYLIKTRGQQVTLSCSPISGHRSVSWYQQTPGQGLQFLFEYFSETQRNKGNFPGRFSGRQFSNSRSEMNVSTLELGDSALYLCASRGGQGNTGELFFGEGSRLTVL.

This clone has just one count. The V and J genes are TRBV5-6 and TRBJ2-3, with 14 bases that match TRBD2. This CDR3 is built from 17 residues. Germline CDR1 is SGHDT and CDR2 is YYEEEE. V lost 3 bases and J lost 2; bases outside the gene matches: 5. The CDR3 protein is CASSWGTSGSVTDTQYF. The CDR3 DNA follows: TGTGCCAGCAGCTGGGGGACTAGCGGGAGCGTCACAGATACGCAGTATTTT.

V is TRBV7-9 and J is TRBJ2-7; D gene ambiguous. CDR3 length: 14 residues. The germline V gene has CDR1 SEHNR and CDR2 FQNEAQ (reference sequence). V dropped 5 bases and J dropped 2 bases, with 13 bases sitting between them. Here the CDR3 DNA reads TGTGCCAGCAGCCGACTTGGCCTCCCCTACGAGCAGTACTTC. Translation gives CASSRLGLPYEQYF.

The chain uses TRBV10-1 and TRBJ1-1, with 7 bases identical to TRBD1. The V gene's germline CDR1 is WNHNN and CDR2 SYGVQD (reference sequence). The CDR3 length is 13 residues. Trimming took 0 bases from V and 8 from J; bases not matched to a gene: 3. Here the CDR3 reads CASSESRGQEAFF. DNA of the CDR3: TGCGCCAGCAGTGAGTCGAGGGGACAGGAAGCTTTCTTT.

This rearrangement joins TRBV6-5 to TRBJ1-2; possible D gene TRBD1, 5 bases. The CDR3 sequence is 14 residues long. V shed 2 bases and J shed 1 base, with 8 bases lying between them. Germline values: CDR1 MNHEY, CDR2 SVGAGI. This chain's CDR3 is CASSYTGDNYGYTF. The CDR3 DNA reads TGTGCCAGCAGTTACACAGGTGATAACTATGGCTACACCTTC.

The J gene is TRBJ2-7, the V gene TRBV3-1 (or the pseudogene TRBV3-2), with 13 bases identical to TRBD2. This CDR3 is built from 15 residues. Germline V gene sequence: CDR1 LGHDT, CDR2 YNNKEL (reference sequence). Trimming at V came to 4 bases and at J to 3 bases, leaving 3 bases not matched to a gene. The CDR3 reads CASSRRLAGGYEQYF. In DNA, the CDR3 is TGTGCCAGCAGCCGCCGACTAGCGGGAGGCTACGAGCAGTACTTC.

The rearrangement uses TRBV3-1 (or the pseudogene TRBV3-2) and TRBJ2-7; the D gene is possibly TRBD2 (5 bases). CDR1 is LGHDT, CDR2 YNNKEL, per germline (reference sequence). CDR3 length: 13 amino acids. V was cut by 2 bases and J by 4 bases, with 9 bases left in between. In nucleotides, the CDR3 is TGTGCCAGCAGCCAAACGGACTCTTACGAGCAGTACTTC. Translated: CASSQTDSYEQYF.

This clone was observed many times. The J gene is TRBJ1-3, the V gene TRBV30; D gene uncertain. The CDR3 has 13 residues. The germline V gene encodes CDR1 GTSNPN and CDR2 SVGIG (reference sequence). With 8 bases removed from V and 1 base from J, the gap between germline ends came to 12 bases. CDR3 protein: CATSNPSGNTIYF. Written as DNA, the CDR3 is TGTGCCACGAGCAACCCATCTGGAAACACCATATATTTT.

This clone has more than one count but fewer than ten. The chain has TRBV30 and TRBJ2-1; D may be TRBD1 (5 bases). The germline V gene has CDR1 GTSNPN and CDR2 SVGIG (reference sequence). This CDR3 region has 14 residues. V lost 0 bases to trimming and J lost 7 bases, with 13 bases between them. CDR3 coding DNA: TGTGCCTGGAGTGTAAAGACCGCAGGGAATGAGCAGTTCTTC. Protein sequence: CAWSVKTAGNEQFF.

The chain couples TRBV5-1 to TRBJ2-1; D not certain. The germline V and J ends were trimmed by 2 bases and 6 bases, with 6 bases remaining between them. CDR1 SGHRS and CDR2 YFSETQ come from the germline V gene. The CDR3 has 12 amino acids. CDR3 loop: CASSFYINEQFF. CDR3 DNA: TGCGCCAGCAGCTTTTACATCAATGAGCAGTTCTTC.

The chain couples TRBV9 to TRBJ1-1; the D is unclear. CDR3 length equals 11 residues. V lost 5 bases to trimming and J lost 3 bases, with 5 bases between them. The germline V gene encodes CDR1 SGDLS and CDR2 YYNGEE. CDR3 in DNA: TGTGCCAGCAGTCGGGACACTGAAGCTTTCTTT. It specifies CASSRDTEAFF.

DNA for the CDR3: TGTGCCAGCAGTTATACACTGAACACTGAAGCTTTCTTT. Encoded protein: CASSYTLNTEAFF. The chain couples TRBV11-2 to TRBJ1-1; D uncertain. CDR1 and CDR2 (germline): SGHAT, FQNNGV. The CDR3 runs 13 residues. The ends were cut back, 6 bases at V and 0 bases at J, with 8 bases in the middle.

The CDR3 bases are TGCAGCGTCCTAGCGGGAGACCACAATGAGCAGTTCTTC. It codes for CSVLAGDHNEQFF. The chain has TRBV29-1 and TRBJ2-1; 10 nucleotides match TRBD2. The CDR3 runs to 13 residues. Germline CDR1 is SQVTM and CDR2 is ANQGSEA. V lost 6 bases, J lost 5 bases, and 4 bases stayed unmatched.

CDR3 in DNA: TGCAGCGTTGAAGATCGAAGGGGAGGGACTGAAGCTTTCTTT. It encodes CSVEDRRGGTEAFF. The chain employs TRBV29-1 and TRBJ1-1; D possibly corresponds to TRBD1 (5 bases). The CDR3 totals 14 residues. Per the germline V gene, CDR1 is SQVTM and CDR2 is ANQGSEA. V lost 0 bases to trimming and J lost 5 bases, with 13 bases between them.

This rearrangement joins TRBV19 to TRBJ2-7; perhaps TRBD1 as D (5 bases). Germline V gene lookup returns CDR1 LNHDA and CDR2 SQIVND (reference sequence). The ends were cut back, 2 bases at V and 2 bases at J, with 13 bases in the middle. The CDR3 runs 15 residues. CDR3 amino acids: CASSILGDSAYEQYF. CDR3 nucleotide sequence: TGTGCCAGTAGTATACTGGGCGACAGCGCCTACGAGCAGTACTTC. The entire variable domain, with the rest obtained from reference TRBV19 and TRBJ2-7, is as follows: DGGITQSPKYLFRKEGQNVTLSCEQNLNHDAMYWYRQDPGQGLRLIYYSQIVNDFQKGDIAEGYSVSREKKESFPLTVTSAQKNPTAFYLCASSILGDSAYEQYFGPGTRLTVT.

This chain joins TRBV20-1 and TRBJ1-2; TRBD1 might be the D (6 bases). Looked up from germline, CDR1 is DFQATT and CDR2 is SNEGSKA (reference sequence). The CDR3 loop spans 11 amino acids. The CDR3 region is CTRGSSAGYTF. The CDR3 nucleotides are TGCACTAGGGGGAGCAGTGCTGGCTACACCTTC.

J is TRBJ1-2 and V is TRBV28; 9 positions match TRBD1. This CDR3 region has 15 residues. The germline V gene has CDR1 MDHEN and CDR2 SYDVKM. V gave up 5 bases and J gave up 8 bases; unmatched junction bases: 12. CDR3 nucleotide sequence: TGTGCCAGCAGTCCCCGGGACAGGGCGTCGGGCGGCTACACCTTC. This gives the protein CASSPRDRASGGYTF.

CDR3 amino acids: CASSQDPRQHSSYEQYF. For the CDR3, the DNA is TGTGCCAGCAGCCAAGATCCAAGGCAGCACAGCTCCTACGAGCAGTACTTC. The chain is built from TRBV14 and TRBJ2-7; D ambiguous. The CDR3 sequence is 17 residues long. V lost 0 bases and J lost 0, with 15 bases in between. The V gene's germline CDR1 is SGHDN and CDR2 FVKESK.

The chain joins TRBV6-5 to TRBJ1-1; D remains unclear. The CDR3 contains 14 residues. V lost 5 bases, J lost 0 bases, and 10 bases lay in between. Germline V CDR1 and CDR2: MNHEY, SVGAGI. The CDR3 loop is CASSPLDVNTEAFF. The CDR3 nucleotides are TGTGCCAGCAGTCCCTTAGATGTGAACACTGAAGCTTTCTTT.

J is TRBJ2-1 and V is TRBV6-6, with 10 bases lining up with TRBD2. CDR3 size: 15 residues. In germline, CDR1 is MNHNY, CDR2 SVGAGI (reference sequence). The junction had 1 base not matched to a gene; V was cut back by 2 bases and J by 3 bases. The CDR3 sequence: CASSYPSGSYNEQFF. Here the CDR3 DNA reads TGTGCCAGCAGTTACCCTAGCGGGAGCTACAATGAGCAGTTCTTC.

The V gene is TRBV28, the J gene TRBJ2-5, with 7 bases matching TRBD2. The CDR3 runs 15 residues. V was clipped by 4 bases and J by 3 bases; unmatched bases: 8. Germline assignment: CDR1 MDHEN and CDR2 SYDVKM. CDR3 in DNA: TGTGCCAGCAGTTCCCCCCACAGCGGGAAAGAGACCCAGTACTTC. Translating it yields CASSSPHSGKETQYF. The full variable domain, its missing parts supplied by reference TRBV28 and TRBJ2-5, is DVKVTQSSRYLVKRTGEKVFLECVQDMDHENMFWYRQDPGLGLRLIYFSYDVKMKEKGDIPEGYSVSREKKERFSLILESASTNQTSMYLCASSSPHSGKETQYFGPGTRLLVL.

The chain carries TRBV7-2 and TRBJ1-1, with D hard to call. The CDR3 has 11 amino acids. Per the germline V gene, CDR1 is SGHTA and CDR2 is FQGNSA. Trimming cost V 5 bases and J 8 bases, with 9 bases left between them. This CDR3 reads CASSHAGEAFF. The CDR3 nucleotides read TGTGCCAGCAGCCACGCGGGAGAAGCTTTCTTT.

The chain employs TRBV15 and TRBJ2-5; 9 bases line up with TRBD1. CDR1 is LNHNV and CDR2 is YYDKDF in the germline V gene (reference sequence). This CDR3 comprises 15 residues. Germline trimming cut 8 bases from V and 3 bases from J; bases unmatched to any gene: 10. The CDR3 protein is CATRFLGTGKETQYF. The CDR3 DNA reads as TGTGCCACCCGCTTTTTAGGGACAGGGAAAGAGACCCAGTACTTC.

The chain carries TRBV15 and TRBJ2-1, with 7 bases that match TRBD2. The V gene end was trimmed by 1 base and the J gene end by 0 bases; junction bases not matched to a gene: 3. The CDR3 length is 16 residues. Germline-derived CDR1 and CDR2 are LNHNV and YYDKDF (reference sequence). CDR3 sequence reads: CATSRGGGSSYNEQFF. The CDR3 DNA reads as TGTGCCACCAGCAGAGGGGGGGGAAGCTCCTACAATGAGCAGTTCTTC.

This chain links TRBV7-2 with TRBJ2-1; 8 nucleotides align to TRBD2. The germline gives CDR1 SGHTA, CDR2 FQGNSA. There are 14 residues in the CDR3. Germline trimming cut 5 bases from V and 9 bases from J; bases unmatched to any gene: 9. The CDR3 loop reads CASSLKPGLGEQFF. In nucleotides, the CDR3 is TGTGCCAGCAGCCTCAAACCGGGACTAGGTGAGCAGTTCTTC. The whole variable domain, filled in from reference TRBV7-2 and TRBJ2-1, reads GAGVSQSPSNKVTEKGKDVELRCDPISGHTALYWYRQSLGQGLEFLIYFQGNSAPDKSGLPSDRFSAERTGGSVSTLTIQRTQQEDSAVYLCASSLKPGLGEQFFGPGTRLTVL.

The chain links TRBV3-1 (or the pseudogene TRBV3-2) to TRBJ1-3, with D possibly matching TRBD1 (5 bases). CDR3 length equals 20 residues. Germline V gene data show CDR1 as LGHDT and CDR2 as YNNKEL (reference sequence). The ends were cut back, 1 base at V and 0 bases at J, with 22 bases in the middle. The CDR3 DNA reads TGTGCCAGCAGCCAAGGCACGCACGCTGTAGGGGTCCCCTCTGGAAACACCATATATTTT. Encoded protein: CASSQGTHAVGVPSGNTIYF.

The genes are TRBV24-1 and TRBJ2-1, with 10 bases aligning to TRBD2. The CDR3 covers 17 residues. V lost 4 bases to trimming and J lost 6 bases; unmatched junction nucleotides: 11. CDR1 is KGHDR, CDR2 SFDVKD, per germline. The CDR3: CATSEGSGRALSNEQFF. The CDR3 DNA sequence: TGTGCCACCAGTGAGGGAAGCGGGAGGGCGCTTTCCAATGAGCAGTTCTTC.

This clone was picked up a small number of times. The chain carries TRBV28 and TRBJ1-5; TRBD1 agrees at 9 bases. J lost 0 bases, V lost 3 bases, and 15 bases had no gene match. This CDR3 spans 20 amino acids. Germline lookup yields CDR1 MDHEN and CDR2 SYDVKM. CDR3 residues: CASSFFWTGDTRYSNQPQHF. The CDR3 nucleotides are TGTGCCAGCAGTTTCTTCTGGACAGGGGATACACGTTATAGCAATCAGCCCCAGCATTTT. The variable domain in full, with the rest retrieved from reference TRBV28 and TRBJ1-5, is DVKVTQSSRYLVKRTGEKVFLECVQDMDHENMFWYRQDPGLGLRLIYFSYDVKMKEKGDIPEGYSVSREKKERFSLILESASTNQTSMYLCASSFFWTGDTRYSNQPQHFGDGTRLSIL.